Listed below are T cell receptor beta chains from one sample, sequenced in a study of T-cell reconstitution after alpha-beta-depleted transplantation in children. TCRdb reprocessed the PCR reads with MiXCR, giving one entry per CDR3 protein. The sample consists of fewer than 250,000 distinct CDR3 sequences, 17% of them appearing once. This sample comprised PBMCs, mostly from graft donor cells, obtained 360 days after TCRalphabeta/CD19-depleted stem cell transplant. All receptors derive from a male patient under 10 years old who had a stem cell transplant for acute lymphoblastic leukemia, so the T cells may come from the graft donor. Both conserved end residues are part of each CDR3. The D gene is left open where the match is weak. Some rows mark clone size as missing; the rest say once, few, many or name a class of expanded clone.

few	TRBV3-1	TRBJ2-7	TRBD2	CASSHPAPPNSGGSYEQYF	TGTGCCAGCAGCCACCCCGCCCCCCCTAATAGCGGGGGATCCTACGAGCAGTACTTC
few	TRBV29-1	TRBJ2-3	.	CSVGQLDTQYF	TGCAGCGTAGGTCAGTTAGATACGCAGTATTTT
.	TRBV14	TRBJ2-1	TRBD1	CASSQVSRSGQGQFF	TGTGCCAGCAGCCAAGTTTCTAGGAGTGGACAGGGGCAGTTCTTC
.	TRBV4-2	TRBJ2-5	.	CASSPRVGGLLETQYF	TGTGCCAGCAGCCCCCGGGTGGGGGGGCTATTGGAGACCCAGTACTTC
.	TRBV15	TRBJ1-3	.	CATSRDRTVENTIYF	TGTGCCACCAGCAGAGACCGGACGGTGGAAAACACCATATATTTT
few	TRBV25-1	TRBJ2-2	.	CASKRGLGGPNTGELFF	TGTGCCAGCAAACGCGGATTGGGGGGGCCGAACACCGGGGAGCTGTTTTTT
.	TRBV29-1	TRBJ2-1	TRBD1	CSVFAYPRQGYNEQFF	TGCAGCGTTTTTGCATATCCGAGACAGGGGTATAATGAGCAGTTCTTC
few	TRBV12-3/TRBV12-4	TRBJ1-2	.	CASSWVQGLGYTF	TGTGCCAGCAGTTGGGTCCAGGGTTTAGGCTACACCTTC
many	TRBV7-8	TRBJ2-1	.	CASSLAPFRDGASYNEQFF	TGTGCCAGCAGCTTAGCCCCATTTCGAGATGGGGCTTCCTACAATGAGCAGTTCTTC
.	TRBV9	TRBJ2-7	.	CASSNAPSREQYF	TGTGCCAGCAGCAATGCCCCATCACGGGAGCAGTACTTC
.	TRBV6-2/TRBV6-3	TRBJ2-7	.	CASSSAVEMTYEQYF	TGTGCCAGCAGTTCAGCCGTGGAGATGACCTACGAGCAGTACTTC
many	TRBV7-8	TRBJ1-5	.	CASSIEGVQPQHF	TGTGCCAGCAGCATCGAAGGGGTGCAGCCCCAGCATTTT
few	TRBV12-3/TRBV12-4	TRBJ2-5	.	CASSDPAGGETQYF	TGTGCCAGCAGTGACCCAGCGGGTGGGGAGACCCAGTACTTC
few	TRBV3-1	TRBJ1-1	TRBD1	CASSHSGGLAEAFF	TGTGCCAGCAGCCACTCAGGGGGCCTAGCTGAAGCTTTCTTT
.	TRBV30	TRBJ2-5	.	CAWTGGEETQYF	TGTGCCTGGACTGGGGGCGAGGAGACCCAGTACTTC
.	TRBV6-4	TRBJ2-1	TRBD2	CASRQVPSGNKGRYWSLRNEQFF	TGTGCCAGCAGACAGGTCCCTAGCGGGAACAAGGGTCGGTACTGGTCTCTACGGAATGAGCAGTTCTTC
few	TRBV27	TRBJ2-7	.	CASSLSRVDEQYF	TGTGCCAGCAGTTTATCTCGGGTCGACGAGCAGTACTTC
.	TRBV6-5	TRBJ2-2	.	CASSYWGNTGELFF	TGTGCCAGCAGTTACTGGGGGAACACCGGGGAGCTGTTTTTT
.	TRBV7-2	TRBJ1-2	.	CASSRGRAATNYGYTF	TGTGCCAGCAGCCGGGGCCGGGCAGCCACTAACTATGGCTACACCTTC
few	TRBV24-1	TRBJ2-1	.	CATTGPTYNEQFF	TGTGCCACCACCGGACCGACCTACAATGAGCAGTTCTTC
.	TRBV19	TRBJ2-2	.	CASNPKDSSSNGELFF	TGTGCCAGTAACCCCAAGGACAGCTCCTCAAACGGGGAGCTGTTTTTT
.	TRBV5-1	TRBJ2-7	.	CASSQPLRGEQYF	TGCGCCAGCAGTCAGCCTCTGCGGGGCGAGCAGTACTTC
few	TRBV7-9	TRBJ1-5	.	CASSSWSGLPQHF	TGTGCCAGCAGCTCCTGGTCAGGGCTGCCCCAGCATTTT
.	TRBV12-3/TRBV12-4	TRBJ2-2	.	CASSVPGELFF	TGTGCCAGCAGCGTTCCCGGGGAGCTGTTTTTT
many	TRBV10-2	TRBJ2-7	TRBD1	CASRPTGNEQYF	TGCGCCAGCAGACCGACAGGGAACGAGCAGTACTTC
few	TRBV10-3	TRBJ2-7	.	CAIRDPPYEQYF	TGTGCCATCCGGGACCCTCCCTACGAGCAGTACTTC
.	TRBV25-1	TRBJ1-5	TRBD1	CASSRQGGNQPQHF	TGTGCCAGCAGTAGGCAGGGGGGCAATCAGCCCCAGCATTTT
.	TRBV29-1	TRBJ2-5	.	CSVEVGTETQYF	TGCAGCGTTGAAGTAGGGACAGAGACCCAGTACTTC
few	TRBV5-1	TRBJ2-7	TRBD1	CASSVRTGGGEQYF	TGCGCCAGCAGCGTACGGACAGGGGGCGGCGAGCAGTACTTC
.	TRBV3-1	TRBJ1-1	.	CASSPQALTEAFF	TGTGCCAGCAGCCCCCAGGCCCTCACTGAAGCTTTCTTT
.	TRBV4-1	TRBJ2-7	.	CASSRERWNYEQYF	TGCGCCAGCAGCCGCGAACGGTGGAACTACGAGCAGTACTTC
.	TRBV6-1	TRBJ1-6	.	CASTISGLYNSPLHF	TGTGCCAGCACCATCTCAGGGCTGTATAATTCACCCCTCCACTTT
few	TRBV7-7	TRBJ2-5	TRBD1	CASSLGPGTEETQYF	TGTGCCAGCAGCTTAGGCCCCGGGACAGAAGAGACCCAGTACTTC
.	TRBV11-2	TRBJ2-1	TRBD2	CASRSLAESSYNEQFF	TGTGCCAGCAGGTCACTAGCGGAGAGCTCCTACAATGAGCAGTTCTTC
few	TRBV24-1	TRBJ2-3	TRBD2	CATIGVQLAGGPYTDTQYF	TGTGCCACCATCGGGGTCCAACTAGCGGGGGGGCCTTACACAGATACGCAGTATTTT